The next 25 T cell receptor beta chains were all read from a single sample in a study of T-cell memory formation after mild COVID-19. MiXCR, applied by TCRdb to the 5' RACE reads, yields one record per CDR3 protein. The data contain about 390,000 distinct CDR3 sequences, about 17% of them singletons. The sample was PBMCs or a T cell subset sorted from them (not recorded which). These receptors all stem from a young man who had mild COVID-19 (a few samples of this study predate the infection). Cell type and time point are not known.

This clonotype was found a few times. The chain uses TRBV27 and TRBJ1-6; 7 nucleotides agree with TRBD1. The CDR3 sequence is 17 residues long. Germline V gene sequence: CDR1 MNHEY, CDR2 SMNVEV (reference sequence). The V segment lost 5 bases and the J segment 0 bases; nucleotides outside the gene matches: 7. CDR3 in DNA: TGTGCCAGCAGTCAGACAGGGCTTAGCTCCTATAATTCACCCCTCCACTTT. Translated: CASSQTGLSSYNSPLHF.

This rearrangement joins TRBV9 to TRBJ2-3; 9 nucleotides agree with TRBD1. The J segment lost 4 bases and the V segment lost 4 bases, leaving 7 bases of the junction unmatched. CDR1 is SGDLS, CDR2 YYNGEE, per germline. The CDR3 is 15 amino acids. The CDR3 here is CASSSRTGAADTQYF. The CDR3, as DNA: TGTGCCAGCAGCTCACGGACAGGGGCGGCAGATACGCAGTATTTT.

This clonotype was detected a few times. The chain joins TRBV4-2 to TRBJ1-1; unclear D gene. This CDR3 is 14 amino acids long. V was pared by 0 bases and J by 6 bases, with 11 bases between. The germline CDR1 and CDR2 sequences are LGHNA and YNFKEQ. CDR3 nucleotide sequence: TGTGCCAGCAGCCAAGATCGGGCGTCCGCTGAAGCTTTCTTT. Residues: CASSQDRASAEAFF.

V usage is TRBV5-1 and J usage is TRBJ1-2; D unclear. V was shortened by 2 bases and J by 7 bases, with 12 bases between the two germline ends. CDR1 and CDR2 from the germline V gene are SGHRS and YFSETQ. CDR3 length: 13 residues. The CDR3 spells CASSFSGSGGYTF. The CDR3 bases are TGCGCCAGCAGCTTCTCGGGGTCGGGTGGCTACACCTTC.

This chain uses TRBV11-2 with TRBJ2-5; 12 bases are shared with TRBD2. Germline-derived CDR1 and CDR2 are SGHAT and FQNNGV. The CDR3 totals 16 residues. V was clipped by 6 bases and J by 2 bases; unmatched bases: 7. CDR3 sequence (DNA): TGTGCCAGCAGTCTTACCGGACTAGCGGGGCAAGAGACCCAGTACTTC. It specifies CASSLTGLAGQETQYF.

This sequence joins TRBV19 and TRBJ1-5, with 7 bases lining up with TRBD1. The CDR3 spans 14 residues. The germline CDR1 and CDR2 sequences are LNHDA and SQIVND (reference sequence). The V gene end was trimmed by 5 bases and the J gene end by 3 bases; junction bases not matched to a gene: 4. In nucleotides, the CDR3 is TGTGCCAGTAGTCAGACAGGGCACAATCAGCCCCAGCATTTT. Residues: CASSQTGHNQPQHF.

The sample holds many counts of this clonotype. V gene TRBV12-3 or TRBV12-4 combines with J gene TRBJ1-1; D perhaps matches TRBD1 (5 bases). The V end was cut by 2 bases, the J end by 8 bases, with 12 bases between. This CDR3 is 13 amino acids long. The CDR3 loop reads CASSLIREGEAFF. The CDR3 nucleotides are TGTGCCAGCAGTTTAATCCGGGAGGGGGAAGCTTTCTTT.

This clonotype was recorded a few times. Written as DNA, the CDR3 is TGCAGCGGGGGGGGCGCAGGATCTCAAGAGACCCAGTACTTC. Translated, it gives CSGGGAGSQETQYF. The genes are TRBV29-1 and TRBJ2-5, with a weak D call TRBD2 (7 bases). The germline gives CDR1 SQVTM, CDR2 ANQGSEA. With 7 bases removed from V and 2 bases from J, the gap between germline ends came to 17 bases. This CDR3 is 14 amino acids long.

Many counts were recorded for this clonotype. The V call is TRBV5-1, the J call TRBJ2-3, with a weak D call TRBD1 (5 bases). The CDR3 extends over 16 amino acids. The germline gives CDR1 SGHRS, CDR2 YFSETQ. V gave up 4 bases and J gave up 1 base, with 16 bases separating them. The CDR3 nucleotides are TGCGCCAGCAGCGGTTCAGCAGGGATGGGCACAGATACGCAGTATTTT. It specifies CASSGSAGMGTDTQYF.

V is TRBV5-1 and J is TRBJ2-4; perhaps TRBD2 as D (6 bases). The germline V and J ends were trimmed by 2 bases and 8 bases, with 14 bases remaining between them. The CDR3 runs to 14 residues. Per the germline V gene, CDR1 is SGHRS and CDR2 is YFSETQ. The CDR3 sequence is CASSFLQPGDIQYF. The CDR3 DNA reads TGCGCCAGCAGCTTCCTACAACCGGGGGACATTCAGTACTTC.

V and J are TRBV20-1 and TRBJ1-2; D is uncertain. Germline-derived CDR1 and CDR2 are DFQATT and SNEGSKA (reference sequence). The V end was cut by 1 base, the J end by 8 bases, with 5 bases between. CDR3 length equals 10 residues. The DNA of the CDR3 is TGCAGTGCTAGAGCCCAGGGCTACACCTTC. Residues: CSARAQGYTF.

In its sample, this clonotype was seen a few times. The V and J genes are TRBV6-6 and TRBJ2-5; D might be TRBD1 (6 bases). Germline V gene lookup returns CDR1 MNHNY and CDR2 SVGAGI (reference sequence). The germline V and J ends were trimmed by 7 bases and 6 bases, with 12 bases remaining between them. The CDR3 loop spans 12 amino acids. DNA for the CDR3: TGTGCCAGCACCCCAGACAGGCAGACCCAGTACTTC. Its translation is CASTPDRQTQYF.

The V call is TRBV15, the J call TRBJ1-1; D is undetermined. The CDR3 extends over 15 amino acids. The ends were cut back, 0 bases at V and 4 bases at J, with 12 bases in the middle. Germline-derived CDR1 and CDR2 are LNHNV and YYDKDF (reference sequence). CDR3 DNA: TGTGCCACCAGCAGAGAAAAGGGCGGAGGCACTGAAGCTTTCTTT. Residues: CATSREKGGGTEAFF.

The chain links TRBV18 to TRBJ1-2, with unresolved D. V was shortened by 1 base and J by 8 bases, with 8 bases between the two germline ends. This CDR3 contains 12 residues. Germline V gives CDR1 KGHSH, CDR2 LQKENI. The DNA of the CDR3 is TGTGCCAGCTCACCACAAGGCGGAGGCTACACCTTC. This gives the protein CASSPQGGGYTF.

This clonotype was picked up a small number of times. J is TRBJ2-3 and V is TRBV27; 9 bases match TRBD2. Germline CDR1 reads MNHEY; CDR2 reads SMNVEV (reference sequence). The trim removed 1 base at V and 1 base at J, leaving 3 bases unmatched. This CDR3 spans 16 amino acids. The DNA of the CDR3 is TGTGCCAGCAGTTTATTTGCTAGCGGGGGCACAGATACGCAGTATTTT. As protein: CASSLFASGGTDTQYF.

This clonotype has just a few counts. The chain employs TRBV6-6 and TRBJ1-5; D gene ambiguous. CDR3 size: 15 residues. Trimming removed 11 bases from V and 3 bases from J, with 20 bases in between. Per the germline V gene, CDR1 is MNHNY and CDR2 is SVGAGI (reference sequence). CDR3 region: CACRFEVSFNQPQHF. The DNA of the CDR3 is TGTGCCTGCCGGTTTGAGGTCTCTTTCAATCAGCCCCAGCATTTT.

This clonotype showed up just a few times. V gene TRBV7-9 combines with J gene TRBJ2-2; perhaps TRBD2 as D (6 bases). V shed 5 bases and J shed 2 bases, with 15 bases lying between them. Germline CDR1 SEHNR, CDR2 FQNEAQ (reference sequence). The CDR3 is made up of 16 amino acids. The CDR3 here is CASSPGVLGNTGELFF. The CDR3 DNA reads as TGTGCCAGCAGCCCGGGGGTTCTGGGAAACACCGGGGAGCTGTTTTTT.

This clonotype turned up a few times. This CDR3 reads CASTLNGGPTGYF. CDR3 in DNA: TGTGCCAGCACCTTAAACGGAGGGCCCACGGGGTACTTC. The chain recombines TRBV5-6 with TRBJ2-4; D possibly corresponds to TRBD2 (6 bases). Trimming removed 6 bases at V and 15 bases at J, with 22 bases between. The CDR3 totals 13 residues. Germline CDR1 SGHDT, CDR2 YYEEEE.

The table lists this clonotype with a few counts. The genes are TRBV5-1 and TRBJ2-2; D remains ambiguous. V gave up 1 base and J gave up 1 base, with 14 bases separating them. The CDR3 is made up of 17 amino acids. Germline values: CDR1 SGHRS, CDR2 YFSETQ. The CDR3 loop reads CASSLTAARKNTGELFF. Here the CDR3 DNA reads TGCGCCAGCAGCTTGACCGCGGCCAGGAAGAACACCGGGGAGCTGTTTTTT. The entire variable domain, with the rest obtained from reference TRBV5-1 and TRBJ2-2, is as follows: KAGVTQTPRYLIKTRGQQVTLSCSPISGHRSVSWYQQTPGQGLQFLFEYFSETQRNKGNFPGRFSGRQFSNSRSEMNVSTLELGDSALYLCASSLTAARKNTGELFFGEGSRLTVL.

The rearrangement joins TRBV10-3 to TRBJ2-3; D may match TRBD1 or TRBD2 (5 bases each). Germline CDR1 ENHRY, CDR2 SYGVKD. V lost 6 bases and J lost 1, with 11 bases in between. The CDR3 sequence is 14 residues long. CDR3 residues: CAIRMGVGTDTQYF. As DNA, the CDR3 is TGTGCCATCAGAATGGGGGTTGGCACAGATACGCAGTATTTT.

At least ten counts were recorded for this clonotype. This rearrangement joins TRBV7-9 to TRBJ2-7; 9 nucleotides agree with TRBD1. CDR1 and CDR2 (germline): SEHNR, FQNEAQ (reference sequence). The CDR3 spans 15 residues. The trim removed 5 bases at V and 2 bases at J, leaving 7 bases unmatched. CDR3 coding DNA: TGTGCCAGCAGCCACCGGGACAGGGCAACCTACGAGCAGTACTTC. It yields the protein CASSHRDRATYEQYF.

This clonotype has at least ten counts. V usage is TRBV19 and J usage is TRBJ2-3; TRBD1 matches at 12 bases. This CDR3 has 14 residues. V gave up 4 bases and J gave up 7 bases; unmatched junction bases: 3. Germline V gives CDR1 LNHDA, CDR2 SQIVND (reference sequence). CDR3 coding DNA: TGTGCCAGTAGTAGGGGACAGGGGGCGAATACGCAGTATTTT. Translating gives CASSRGQGANTQYF.

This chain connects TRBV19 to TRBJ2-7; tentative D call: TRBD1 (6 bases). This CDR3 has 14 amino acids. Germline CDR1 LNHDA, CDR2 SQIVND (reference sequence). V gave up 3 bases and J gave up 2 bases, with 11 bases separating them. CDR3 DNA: TGTGCCAGTAGTATCAGGACAGCTACCTACGAGCAGTACTTC. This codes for CASSIRTATYEQYF.

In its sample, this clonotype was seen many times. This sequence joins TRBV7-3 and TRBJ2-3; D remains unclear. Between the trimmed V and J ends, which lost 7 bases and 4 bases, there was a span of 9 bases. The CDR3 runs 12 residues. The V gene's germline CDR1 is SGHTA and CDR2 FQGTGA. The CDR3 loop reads CASTDIPDTQYF. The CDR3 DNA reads TGTGCCAGCACTGACATCCCAGATACGCAGTATTTT. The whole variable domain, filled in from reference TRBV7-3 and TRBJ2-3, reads GAGVSQTPSNKVTEKGKYVELRCDPISGHTALYWYRQSLGQGPEFLIYFQGTGAADDSGLPNDRFFAVRPEGSVSTLKIQRTERGDSAVYLCASTDIPDTQYFGPGTRLTVL.

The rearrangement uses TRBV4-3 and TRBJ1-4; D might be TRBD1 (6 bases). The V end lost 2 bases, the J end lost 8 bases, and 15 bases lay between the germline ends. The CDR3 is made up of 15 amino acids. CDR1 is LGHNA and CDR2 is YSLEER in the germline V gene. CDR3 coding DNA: TGCGCCAGCAGCCAATGGGAACAGGGCCAAGAAAAACTGTTTTTT. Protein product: CASSQWEQGQEKLFF.